This paragraph covers one TCR beta chain sequence. In the original analysis: Amplification with reference gene primers provided the estimates of nucleated cell counts. Some clones are missing from TCRdb's copy, which holds only in-frame ones; the method was immunoSEQ multiplex PCR. V and J calls and clone size follow that table, whereas D and trimming were derived from the DNA. The data show around 12,000 clones, 65% to 80% seen once. The length of the CDR3 is 12 residues. V lost 0 bases to trimming and J lost 5 bases, with 4 bases between them. Germline CDR1 is SGHNT and CDR2 is YYREEE (reference sequence). This entry comes from a study of blood T cell repertoires in COVID-19. Overall study: Both acute and convalescent COVID-19 samples were obtained from the United States, Italy and Spain. T cells, B-cell-depleted T cells, or PBMCs supplied cDNA or gDNA.

The TCR comes from a woman older than 75 with acute or convalescent COVID-19. The chain uses TRBV5-4 and TRBJ2-3; D remains unclear. The sequencing sample was made of peripheral blood. CDR3 in DNA: TGTGCCAGCAGCTTGGCGGGAGATACGCAGTATTTT. As protein: CASSLAGDTQYF.